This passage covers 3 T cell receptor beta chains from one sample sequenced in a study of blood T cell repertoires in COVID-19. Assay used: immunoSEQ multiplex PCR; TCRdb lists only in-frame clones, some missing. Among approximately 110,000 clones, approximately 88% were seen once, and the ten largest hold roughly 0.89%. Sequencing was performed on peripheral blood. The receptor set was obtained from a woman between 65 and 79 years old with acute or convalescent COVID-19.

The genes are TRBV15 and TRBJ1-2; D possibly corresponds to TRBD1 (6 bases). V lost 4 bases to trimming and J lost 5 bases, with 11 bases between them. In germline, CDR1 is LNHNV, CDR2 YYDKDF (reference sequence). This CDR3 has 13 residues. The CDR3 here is CATSNQGWYGYTF. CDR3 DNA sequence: TGTGCCACCAGCAATCAGGGGTGGTATGGCTACACCTTC.

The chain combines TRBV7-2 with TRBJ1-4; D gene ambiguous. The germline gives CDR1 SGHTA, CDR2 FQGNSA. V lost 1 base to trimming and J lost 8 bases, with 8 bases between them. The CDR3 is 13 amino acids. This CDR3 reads CASSLGAGEKLFF. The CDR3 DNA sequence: TGTGCCAGCAGCTTAGGGGCGGGGGAAAAACTGTTTTTT.

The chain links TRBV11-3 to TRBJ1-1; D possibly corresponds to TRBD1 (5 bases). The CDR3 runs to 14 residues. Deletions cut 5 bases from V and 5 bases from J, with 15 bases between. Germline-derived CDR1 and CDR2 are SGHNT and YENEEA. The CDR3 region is CASSPTALSTEAFF. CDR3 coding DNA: TGTGCCAGCAGCCCGACAGCCTTATCTACTGAAGCTTTCTTT.